This T cell receptor (beta chain) comes out of a study of early T cells in non-severe SARS-CoV-2 infection. Study-level background: Unpaired chains resulted from sequencing bulk RNA of unsorted whole blood.

Individually, cDNA molecules had unique molecular identifiers attached to them. TCRdb processed the 5' RACE reads anew with MiXCR; each CDR3 protein has one entry. In the table there are about 55,000 distinct CDR3 sequences, more than 12% of which are singletons. CDR1 is LGHDT, CDR2 YNNKEL, per germline (reference sequence). CDR3 size: 17 residues. Losses at the gene ends were 1 base for V and 2 bases for J; bases not matched to a gene: 5. This clonotype was seen at least ten times. Sequenced here: whole blood, sampled at baseline. The sequence derives from an adult who was a healthcare worker with PCR-confirmed SARS-CoV-2 infection or an uninfected control (not recorded which). The chain employs TRBV3-1 and TRBJ2-6; TRBD1 agrees at 7 bases. CDR3 amino acids: CASSQGPTGAGANVLTF. In nucleotides, the CDR3 is TGTGCCAGCAGCCAAGGTCCCACAGGGGCTGGGGCCAACGTCCTGACTTTC. Combining the CDR3 with reference TRBV3-1 and TRBJ2-6 gives the whole variable domain DTAVSQTPKYLVTQMGNDKSIKCEQNLGHDTMYWYKQDSKKFLKIMFSYNNKELIINETVPNRFSPKSPDKAHLNLHINSLELGDSAVYFCASSQGPTGAGANVLTFGAGSRLTVL.